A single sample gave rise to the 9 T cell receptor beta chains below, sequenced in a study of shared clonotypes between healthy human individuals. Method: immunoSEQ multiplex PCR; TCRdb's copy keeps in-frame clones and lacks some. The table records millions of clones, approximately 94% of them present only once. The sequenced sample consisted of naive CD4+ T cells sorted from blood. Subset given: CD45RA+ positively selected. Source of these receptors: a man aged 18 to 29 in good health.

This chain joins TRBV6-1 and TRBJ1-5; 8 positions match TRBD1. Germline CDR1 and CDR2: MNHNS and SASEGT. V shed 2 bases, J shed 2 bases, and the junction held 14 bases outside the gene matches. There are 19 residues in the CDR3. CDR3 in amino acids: CASSERWGLQGAGNQPQHF. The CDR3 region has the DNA TGTGCCAGCAGTGAAAGGTGGGGGCTCCAGGGGGCTGGCAATCAGCCCCAGCATTTT.

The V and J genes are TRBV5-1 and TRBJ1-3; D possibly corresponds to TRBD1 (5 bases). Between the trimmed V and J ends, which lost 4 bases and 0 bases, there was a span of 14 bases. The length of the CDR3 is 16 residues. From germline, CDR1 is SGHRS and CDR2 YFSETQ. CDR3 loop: CASSEGSLSSGNTIYF. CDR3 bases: TGCGCCAGCAGCGAGGGGTCACTGAGCTCTGGAAACACCATATATTTT. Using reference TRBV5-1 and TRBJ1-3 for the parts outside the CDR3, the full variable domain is KAGVTQTPRYLIKTRGQQVTLSCSPISGHRSVSWYQQTPGQGLQFLFEYFSETQRNKGNFPGRFSGRQFSNSRSEMNVSTLELGDSALYLCASSEGSLSSGNTIYFGEGSWLTVV.

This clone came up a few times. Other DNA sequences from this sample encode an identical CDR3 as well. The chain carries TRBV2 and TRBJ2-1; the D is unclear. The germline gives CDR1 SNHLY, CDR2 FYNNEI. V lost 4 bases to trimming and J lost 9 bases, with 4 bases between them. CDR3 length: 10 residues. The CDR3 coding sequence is TGTGCCAGCAGTGGTACTGAGCAGTTCTTC. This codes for CASSGTEQFF.

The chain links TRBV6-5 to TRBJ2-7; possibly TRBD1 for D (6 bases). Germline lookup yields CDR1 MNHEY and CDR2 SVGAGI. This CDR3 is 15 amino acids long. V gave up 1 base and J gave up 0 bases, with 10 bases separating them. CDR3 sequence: CASSYLTGSSYEQYF. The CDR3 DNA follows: TGTGCCAGCAGTTACTTAACAGGGAGCTCCTACGAGCAGTACTTC.

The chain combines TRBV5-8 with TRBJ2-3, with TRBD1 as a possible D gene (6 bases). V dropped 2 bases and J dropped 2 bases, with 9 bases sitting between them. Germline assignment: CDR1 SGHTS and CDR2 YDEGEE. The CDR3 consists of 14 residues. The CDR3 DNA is TGTGCCAGCAGCTTTCGACAGGCCACAGATACGCAGTATTTT. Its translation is CASSFRQATDTQYF.

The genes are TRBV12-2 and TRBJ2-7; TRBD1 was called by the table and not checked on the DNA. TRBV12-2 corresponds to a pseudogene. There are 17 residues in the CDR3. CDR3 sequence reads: CARRLVFDRGDAYEQYF. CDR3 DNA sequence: TGTGCAAGGCGCCTTGTATTCGACAGGGGCGATGCCTACGAGCAGTACTTC.

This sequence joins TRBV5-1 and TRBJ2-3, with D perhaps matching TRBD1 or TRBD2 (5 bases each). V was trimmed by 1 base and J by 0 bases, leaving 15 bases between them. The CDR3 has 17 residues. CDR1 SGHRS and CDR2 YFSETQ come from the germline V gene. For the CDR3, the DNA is TGCGCCAGCAGCTTGACGGGGCCAGCTTCTAGCACAGATACGCAGTATTTT. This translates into CASSLTGPASSTDTQYF.

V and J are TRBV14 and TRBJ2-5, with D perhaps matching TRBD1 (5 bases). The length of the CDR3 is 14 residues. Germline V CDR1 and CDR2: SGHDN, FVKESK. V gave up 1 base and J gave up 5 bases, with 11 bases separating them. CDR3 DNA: TGTGCCAGCAGCCAAGGGTTAGGGGTGGAGACCCAGTACTTC. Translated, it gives CASSQGLGVETQYF.

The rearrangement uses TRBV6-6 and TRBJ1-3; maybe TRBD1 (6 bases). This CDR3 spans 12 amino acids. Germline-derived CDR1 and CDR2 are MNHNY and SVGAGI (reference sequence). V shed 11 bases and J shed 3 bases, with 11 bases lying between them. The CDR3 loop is CAGGGLGNTIYF. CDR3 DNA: TGTGCCGGCGGGGGGCTTGGAAACACCATATATTTT.